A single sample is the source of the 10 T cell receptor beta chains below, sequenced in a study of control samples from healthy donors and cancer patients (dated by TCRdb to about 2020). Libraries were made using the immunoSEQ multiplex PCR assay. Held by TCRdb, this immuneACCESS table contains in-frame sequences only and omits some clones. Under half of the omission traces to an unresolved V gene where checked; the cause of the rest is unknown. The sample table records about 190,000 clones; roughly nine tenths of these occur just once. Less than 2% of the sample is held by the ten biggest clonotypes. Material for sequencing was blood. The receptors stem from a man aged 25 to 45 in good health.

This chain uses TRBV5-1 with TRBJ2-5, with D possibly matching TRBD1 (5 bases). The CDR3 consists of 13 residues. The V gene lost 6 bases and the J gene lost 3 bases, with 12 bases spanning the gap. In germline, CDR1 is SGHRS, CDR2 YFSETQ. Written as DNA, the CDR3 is TGCGCCAGCATGCCAGGGCCAAAAGAGACCCAGTACTTC. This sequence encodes CASMPGPKETQYF.

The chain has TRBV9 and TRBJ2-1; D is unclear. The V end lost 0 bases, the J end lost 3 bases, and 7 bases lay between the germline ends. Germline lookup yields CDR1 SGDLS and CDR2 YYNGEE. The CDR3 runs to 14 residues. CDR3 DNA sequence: TGTGCCAGCAGCGTAGAAGTTGGCTACAATGAGCAGTTCTTC. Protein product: CASSVEVGYNEQFF.

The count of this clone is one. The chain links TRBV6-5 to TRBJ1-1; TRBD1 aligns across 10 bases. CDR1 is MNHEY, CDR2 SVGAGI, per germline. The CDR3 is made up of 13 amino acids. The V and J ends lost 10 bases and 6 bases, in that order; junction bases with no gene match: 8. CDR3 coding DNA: TGTGCCATCAAGGACAGGGGGTTTTCTGAAGCTTTCTTT. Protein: CAIKDRGFSEAFF.

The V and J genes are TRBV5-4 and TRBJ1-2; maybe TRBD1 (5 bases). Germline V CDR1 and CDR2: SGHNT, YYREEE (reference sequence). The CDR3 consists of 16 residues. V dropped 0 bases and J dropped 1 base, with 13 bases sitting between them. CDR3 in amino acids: CASSLAGGQGNYGYTF. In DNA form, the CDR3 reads TGTGCCAGCAGCTTGGCGGGCGGGCAGGGTAACTATGGCTACACCTTC.

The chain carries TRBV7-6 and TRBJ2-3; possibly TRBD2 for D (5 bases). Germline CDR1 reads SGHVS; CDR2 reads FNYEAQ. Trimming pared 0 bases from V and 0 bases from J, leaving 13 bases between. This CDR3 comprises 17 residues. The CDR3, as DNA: TGTGCCAGCAGCTTAGCCGCGCCCGGGGTTAGCACAGATACGCAGTATTTT. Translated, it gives CASSLAAPGVSTDTQYF.

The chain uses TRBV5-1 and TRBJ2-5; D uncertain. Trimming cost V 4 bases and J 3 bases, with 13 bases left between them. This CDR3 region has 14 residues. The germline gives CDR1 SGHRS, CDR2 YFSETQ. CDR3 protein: CASSLAAAKETQYF. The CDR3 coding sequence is TGCGCCAGCAGCCTGGCGGCAGCAAAAGAGACCCAGTACTTC.

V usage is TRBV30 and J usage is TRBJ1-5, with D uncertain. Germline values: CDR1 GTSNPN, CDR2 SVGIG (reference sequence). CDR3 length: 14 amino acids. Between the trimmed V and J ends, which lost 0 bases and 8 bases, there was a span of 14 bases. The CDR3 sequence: CAWSVRGPDKPQHF. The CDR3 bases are TGTGCCTGGAGTGTAAGAGGGCCTGACAAGCCCCAGCATTTT.

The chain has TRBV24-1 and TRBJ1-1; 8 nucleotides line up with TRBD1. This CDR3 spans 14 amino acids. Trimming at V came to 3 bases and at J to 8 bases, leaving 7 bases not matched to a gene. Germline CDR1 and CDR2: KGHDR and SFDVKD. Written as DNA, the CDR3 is TGTGCCACCAGTGATACCCGGACAGGGAGCGAAGCTTTCTTT. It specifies CATSDTRTGSEAFF.

CDR3 bases: TGTGCCTGGGGCGGGCTGCGGGGGGTTTTTGAGCAGTTCTTC. Translation: CAWGGLRGVFEQFF. J is TRBJ2-1 and V is TRBV30; 8 nucleotides align to TRBD2. Germline trimming cut 5 bases from V and 9 bases from J; bases unmatched to any gene: 12. The CDR3 covers 14 residues. The germline gives CDR1 GTSNPN, CDR2 SVGIG (reference sequence).

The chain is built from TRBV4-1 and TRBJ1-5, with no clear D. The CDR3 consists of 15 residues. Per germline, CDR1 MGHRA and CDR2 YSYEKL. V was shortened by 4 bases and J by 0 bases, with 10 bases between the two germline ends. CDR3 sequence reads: CASSRESYSNQPQHF. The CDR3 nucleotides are TGCGCCAGCAGCCGGGAGAGCTATAGCAATCAGCCCCAGCATTTT.